This T cell receptor (beta chain) was sequenced for a study of blood T cell repertoires in COVID-19 (dated by TCRdb to about 2020). The study in broad terms: The collaborator samples originated in the United States, Italy and Spain and spanned the acute and convalescent phases of COVID-19. The prospective study material was composed of cDNA or gDNA derived from T cells, B-cell-depleted T cells, or PBMCs. Deeply sampled blood TCRbeta repertoires from subjects exposed to, actively infected with, or recovered from COVID-19 were included in the dataset. The repertoires were made available in a free public database intended to serve as a resource for research on the immune response to SARS-CoV-2. The samples were drawn from two sources: the first 160 participants of the ongoing ImmuneRACE study, and 1,000 to 1,500 subjects contributed by 6 global collaborators. The sample metadata nearly always contained a de-identified subject ID, COVID-19 status, age in years and sex. Where available, HLA class I and class II types were taken from metadata supplied by the sample provider and were not determined by assay-based typing. General study outcomes and caveats: The amount of clinical and demographic metadata varied by source and participant and was provided uncurated.

In Seattle, one collaborating source enrolled patients while the infection was active and tracked those patients longitudinally over the course of disease. Collaborating institutions collected whole blood in K2EDTA tubes following their own protocols. For TCRbeta analysis, collaborators shipped samples as frozen whole blood, isolated PBMCs, or DNA extracted from either of those sample types. TCRbeta CDR3 regions were amplified from genomic DNA by means of the immunoSEQ Assay, a bias-controlled multiplex PCR. The authors processed their data as follows. The number of nucleated cells in each sample was estimated from the amplification of reference gene primers within the assay. To quantify the absolute abundance of each unique TCRbeta CDR3 rearrangement, sequence reads were collapsed and filtered. For each sample, productive Simpson clonality was calculated as the square root of Simpson's diversity index across productive rearrangements. TCRdb provides this immuneACCESS table in a form limited to in-frame rearrangements. Some clones are lacking; in checked studies, under half of them reflect an unresolved V gene, and why the rest are absent is not known. That table furnishes V, J and clone size, whereas the DNA furnished D and trimming. Counted in this sample were roughly 570,000 clones; 85% to 90% of them appeared once. Clones ranked in the top ten supply roughly 8% of the sample.

V gives up 4 bases and J gives up 7 bases, and the segment between their germline ends measures 11 bases. From the cysteine through the phenylalanine, the CDR3 covers 14 amino acids. Only the CDR3 DNA is retained, 42 bases long and in frame from the first base. The CDR1 and CDR2 encoded by the germline V gene are SGHAT and FQNNGV. This clone was recorded only once. What this receptor recognizes is not known. The record has no base qualities; no much larger clone is one base away. The clonotype was recovered from a woman aged 50 to 65 with COVID-19, enrolled during active disease. The sequencing input was peripheral blood. The chain is encoded by TRBV11-2 joined to TRBJ1-6; no D segment can be confidently identified. The CDR3 corresponds to CASSSQVANSPLHF. The DNA reads as follows: TGTGCCAGCAGCTCCCAGGTGGCGAATTCACCCCTCCACTTT. When the CDR3 is completed using the reference TRBV11-2 and TRBJ1-6 genes on either side, the full variable domain is EAGVAQSPRYKIIEKRQSVAFWCNPISGHATLYWYQQILGQGPKLLIQFQNNGVVDDSQLPKDRFSAERLKGVDSTLKIQPAKLEDSAVYLCASSSQVANSPLHFGNGTRLTVT.